A selection of T cell receptor beta chains follows, all from one sample in a study of early T cells in non-severe SARS-CoV-2 infection. TCRdb analysed the 5' RACE reads with MiXCR anew, one entry per CDR3 protein. Seen here are roughly 40,000 distinct CDR3 sequences, 6% to 6.5% observed once, and the top ten hold around an eighth. The sample consisted of whole blood. The receptors originated from an adult who was a healthcare worker with PCR-confirmed SARS-CoV-2 infection or an uninfected control (not recorded which). Each CDR3 is given with its conserved first and last residue. Fields, in order: J gene, clone size, V gene, D gene, CDR3 DNA, CDR3 protein. A D gene is named only where the DNA matches it firmly. Rows give clone size only sometimes, using once, few, many, or a class for an expanded clone.

>TRBJ2-1|few|TRBV20-1|TRBD2
TGCAGTGCTATGGGACTAGCAAGCGAGCAGTTCTTC
CSAMGLASEQFF
>TRBJ1-1|-|TRBV12-3/TRBV12-4|TRBD1
TGTGCCAGCAAACTACAGGGGGGTCTCACTGAAGCTTTCTTT
CASKLQGGLTEAFF
>TRBJ2-3|many|TRBV20-1|-
TGCAGTGCTAGTAAACCCAGCACAGATACGCAGTATTTT
CSASKPSTDTQYF
>TRBJ2-2|few|TRBV5-5|-
TGTGCCAGCAGCTGGGGCCTTAACACCGGGGAGCTGTTTTTT
CASSWGLNTGELFF
>TRBJ2-1|many|TRBV30|-
TGTGCCTGGAGTACGGACAGAGGATTCAATGAGCAGTTCTTC
CAWSTDRGFNEQFF
>TRBJ2-7|many|TRBV10-2|TRBD1
TGCGCCAGCAGTGAGATGGGACAGGGTTTAAAGTACTACGAGCAGTACTTC
CASSEMGQGLKYYEQYF
>TRBJ2-5|many|TRBV29-1|-
TGCAGCGTTGAAGGGGGGGCCACGGAGACCCAGTACTTC
CSVEGGATETQYF
>TRBJ2-2|-|TRBV28|TRBD2
TGTGCCAGCAGGACGGGACTAGCGGCAAACACCGGGGAGCTGTTTTTT
CASRTGLAANTGELFF
>TRBJ2-1|many|TRBV6-1|-
TGTGCCAGCAGCGGAGGGGGAGGGGCCAATGAGCAGTTCTTC
CASSGGGGANEQFF
>TRBJ2-1|many|TRBV6-2/TRBV6-3|-
TGTGCCAGCGGGGAACGGGGGGCCCACAATGAGCAGTTCTTC
CASGERGAHNEQFF
>TRBJ2-7|many|TRBV20-1|-
TGCAGTGCTAGGTCGGGACCCGACTACGAGCAGTACTTC
CSARSGPDYEQYF
>TRBJ2-3|-|TRBV5-1|-
TGCGCCAGCAGCTTGGAGGCAGGGGTGGATACGCAGTATTTT
CASSLEAGVDTQYF
>TRBJ1-2|few|TRBV6-1|-
TGTGCCAGCAGTGAAGAGGGCCTCTATGGCTACACCTTC
CASSEEGLYGYTF
>TRBJ2-3|many|TRBV7-7|TRBD1
TGTGCCAGCAGCGCCGGGACAGGGGGCGTGAATACGCAGTATTTT
CASSAGTGGVNTQYF
>TRBJ2-1|many|TRBV28|-
TGTGCCAGCACCCCTTCGTCTTGGAGGGTAGGGAATGAGCAGTTCTTC
CASTPSSWRVGNEQFF
>TRBJ2-3|few|TRBV19|-
TGTGCCAGTAGTCCGGCGTTCCTCCGCACAGATACGCAGTATTTT
CASSPAFLRTDTQYF
>TRBJ2-5|many|TRBV11-2|TRBD1
TGTGCCAGCAGCACGCGGTGGGACAGGGAGGGGAAAGAGACCCAGTACTTC
CASSTRWDREGKETQYF
>TRBJ2-7|few|TRBV7-8|-
TGTGCCAGCAGTTCCCCAGGGAGAAACTACGAGCAGTACTTC
CASSSPGRNYEQYF
>TRBJ2-3|many|TRBV5-4|-
TGTGCCAGCAGCCCTAGCACAGATACGCAGTATTTT
CASSPSTDTQYF
>TRBJ2-7|-|TRBV20-1|TRBD2
TGCAGTGCGGTCCGGACTAGCGGCCTCTACGAGCAGTACTTC
CSAVRTSGLYEQYF
>TRBJ2-3|many|TRBV5-1|-
TGCGCCAGCGGTCAAAACGGGGATCACACAGATACGCAGTATTTT
CASGQNGDHTDTQYF
>TRBJ1-1|few|TRBV7-2|-
TGTGCCAGCAGCTTAGACTCCGGGAGTCCTGGCACTGAAGCTTTCTTT
CASSLDSGSPGTEAFF
>TRBJ2-1|-|TRBV7-6|-
TGTGCCAGCAGCCACAGGGAGCGCGATCTTTACAATGAGCAGTTCTTC
CASSHRERDLYNEQFF
>TRBJ2-1|many|TRBV28|TRBD2
TGTGCCAGCTGCCAAGATAGCGGGGGCCTGAGGTGGTTCTTC
CASCQDSGGLRWFF
>TRBJ2-4|many|TRBV9|-
TGTGCCAGCAGCGTCGGAGGGAAAAACATTCAGTACTTC
CASSVGGKNIQYF
>TRBJ2-7|many|TRBV4-1|-
TGCGCCAGCAGCCAAGGACTGGTGGGGGAGCAGTACTTC
CASSQGLVGEQYF
>TRBJ2-1|few|TRBV6-5|TRBD2
TGTGCCAGCAGCCCCTCCGCGGGGGAACACAATGAGCAGTTCTTC
CASSPSAGEHNEQFF
>TRBJ2-3|medium-sized|TRBV13|-
TGTGCCAGCAGCCCCCATCGAGATACGCAGTATTTT
CASSPHRDTQYF
>TRBJ2-5|few|TRBV24-1|TRBD2
TGTGCCACCAGTGATTTAGCGGGGGAGGGGCAAGAGACCCAGTACTTC
CATSDLAGEGQETQYF
>TRBJ2-5|-|TRBV20-1|-
TGCAGTGCTATTTGGCAGGGTGAGACCCAGTACTTC
CSAIWQGETQYF